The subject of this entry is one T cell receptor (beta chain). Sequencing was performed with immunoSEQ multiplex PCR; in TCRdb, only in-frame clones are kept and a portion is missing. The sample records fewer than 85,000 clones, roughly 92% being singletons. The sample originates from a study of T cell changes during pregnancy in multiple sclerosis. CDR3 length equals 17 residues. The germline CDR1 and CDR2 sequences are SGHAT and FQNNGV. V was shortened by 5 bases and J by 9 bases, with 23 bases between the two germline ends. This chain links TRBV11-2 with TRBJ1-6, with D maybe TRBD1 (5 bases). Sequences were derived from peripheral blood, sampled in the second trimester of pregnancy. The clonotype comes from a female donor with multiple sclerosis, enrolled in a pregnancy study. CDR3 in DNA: TGTGCCAGCAGCACCCTGGGGGGAGGGATGTCGGGTTCACCCCTCCACTTT. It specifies CASSTLGGGMSGSPLHF. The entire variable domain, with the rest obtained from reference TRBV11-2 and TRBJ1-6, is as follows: EAGVAQSPRYKIIEKRQSVAFWCNPISGHATLYWYQQILGQGPKLLIQFQNNGVVDDSQLPKDRFSAERLKGVDSTLKIQPAKLEDSAVYLCASSTLGGGMSGSPLHFGNGTRLTVT.